This is a list of T cell receptor beta chains from one sample in a study of cytomegalovirus exposure and HLA in healthy donors. Using immunoSEQ multiplex PCR, the repertoire was profiled, and TCRdb retains in-frame clones only, with some absent. The sample carries 150,000 to 200,000 clones, nearly 80% recorded once. The material sequenced was PBMCs. These receptors were collected from a woman aged 45-60 years in good health and CMV-seropositive. Each CDR3 is given with its conserved first and last residue. A D gene is named only where the DNA matches it firmly. Where a row states a size, it is once, few, many or the class of an expanded clone; other rows omit it.

d_call j_call clone_size v_call cdr3_aa cdr3_nt
NA TRBJ2-1 NA TRBV5-6 CASSLPGTPRQFF TGTGCCAGCAGCTTGCCCGGGACTCCCCGACAGTTCTTC
TRBD2 TRBJ2-5 NA TRBV10-3 CATTSDGMETQYF TGTGCCACGACTAGCGACGGAATGGAGACCCAGTACTTC
TRBD1 TRBJ2-7 NA TRBV19 CASRPRAGTGPAEQYF TGTGCCAGTAGACCCAGGGCCGGGACAGGGCCTGCCGAGCAGTACTTC
NA TRBJ1-2 NA TRBV19 CASGDRQVAYGYTF TGTGCCAGTGGGGATCGACAGGTCGCTTATGGCTACACCTTC
TRBD2 TRBJ2-2 NA TRBV12-5 CASGLGTSGDPGELFF TGTGCTAGTGGTTTGGGGACTAGCGGGGATCCCGGGGAGCTGTTTTTT
TRBD2 TRBJ2-1 NA TRBV6-4 CASSSGGIYNEQFF TGTGCCAGCAGCAGCGGGGGGATCTACAATGAGCAGTTCTTC
NA TRBJ1-2 once TRBV4-3 CASSQDNAVGSGGYGYTF TGCGCCAGCAGCCAAGATAATGCAGTCGGATCCGGAGGCTATGGCTACACCTTC
NA TRBJ2-1 few TRBV6-5 CASSYSIGGIGNEQFF TGTGCCAGCAGTTACTCGATAGGGGGTATCGGAAATGAGCAGTTCTTC
NA TRBJ2-7 NA TRBV5-1 CASSLDPSSYEQYF TGCGCCAGCAGCTTGGACCCCAGCTCCTACGAGCAGTACTTC
NA TRBJ2-5 NA TRBV6-5 CASSYLGQTQETQYF TGTGCCAGCAGTTACTTAGGACAGACCCAAGAGACCCAGTACTTC
NA TRBJ1-1 NA TRBV7-2 CASSRRQASEAFF TGTGCCAGCAGCCGCCGACAGGCTAGTGAAGCTTTCTTT
NA TRBJ2-7 few TRBV27 CASSSGTGKPLSLEEQYF TGTGCCAGCAGTTCGGGGACTGGTAAGCCCCTTTCCCTGGAAGAGCAGTACTTC
TRBD2 TRBJ2-1 NA TRBV10-3 CAISENRGGRVNEQFF TGTGCCATCAGTGAGAACCGCGGGGGGCGTGTCAATGAGCAGTTCTTC
NA TRBJ1-5 NA TRBV13 CASSFAGLGNQPQHF TGTGCCAGCAGCTTCGCAGGTCTCGGAAATCAGCCCCAGCATTTT
NA TRBJ2-5 NA TRBV7-9 CASSLMSGQETQYF TGTGCCAGCAGCTTAATGTCAGGGCAAGAGACCCAGTACTTC
NA TRBJ2-7 NA TRBV10-3 CAMGRGYEQYF TGTGCCATGGGAAGGGGCTACGAGCAGTACTTC
TRBD1 TRBJ2-7 NA TRBV5-4 CAGSFRTGDYEQYF TGTGCCGGGTCATTTAGGACAGGGGACTACGAGCAGTACTTC
NA TRBJ1-5 once TRBV10-1 CASSSTGEEDLSNQPQHF TGCGCCAGCAGTTCGACAGGCGAGGAAGACCTTAGCAATCAGCCCCAGCATTTT
NA TRBJ1-1 NA TRBV18 CASSSSGAEAFF TGTGCCAGCTCGTCCTCGGGAGCCGAAGCTTTCTTT
NA TRBJ2-7 NA TRBV27 CASSLQGRASEQYF TGTGCCAGCAGCTTACAGGGAAGGGCGTCCGAGCAGTACTTC
NA TRBJ1-5 NA TRBV10-3 CAISLTGNQPQHF TGTGCCATCAGCTTAACAGGGAATCAGCCCCAGCATTTT
TRBD1 TRBJ1-1 NA TRBV5-1 CASSDQGGSAAFF TGCGCCAGTAGCGACCAGGGGGGTTCCGCAGCTTTCTTT
TRBD1 TRBJ2-7 NA TRBV7-9 CASSLGTGGYNEQYF TGTGCCAGCAGCTTAGGAACAGGGGGCTACAACGAGCAGTACTTC
TRBD1 TRBJ1-4 NA TRBV28 CASSTKRPGQGHPWSNEKLFF TGTGCCAGCAGCACCAAACGCCCGGGACAGGGACATCCTTGGTCTAATGAAAAACTGTTTTTT
TRBD2 TRBJ2-3 NA TRBV11-3 CASSLGLAGLDTQYF TGTGCCAGCAGCTTGGGACTAGCGGGGTTGGATACGCAGTATTTT
TRBD2 TRBJ2-5 NA TRBV19 CASGSGNLRETQYF TGTGCCAGTGGTAGCGGGAACCTTAGGGAGACCCAGTACTTC
TRBD2 TRBJ2-1 NA TRBV7-2 CASSSAGGSYNEQFF TGTGCCAGCAGCTCAGCGGGAGGTTCCTACAATGAGCAGTTCTTC
NA TRBJ1-5 NA TRBV19 CASSIGGQPQHF TGTGCCAGTAGTATAGGTGGCCAGCCCCAGCATTTT
NA TRBJ1-1 NA TRBV28 CALQPLNTEAFF TGTGCCCTACAGCCGCTAAACACTGAAGCTTTCTTT
NA TRBJ2-5 NA TRBV28 CASSLYPPGEQGAYQETQYF TGTGCCAGCAGTTTATATCCCCCAGGAGAACAGGGAGCCTACCAAGAGACCCAGTACTTC
NA TRBJ2-3 NA TRBV28 CASSLAGGFTDTQYF TGTGCCAGCAGTTTGGCCGGGGGATTCACAGATACGCAGTATTTT
NA TRBJ2-5 NA TRBV20-1 CSASYQETQYF TGCAGTGCTAGTTATCAAGAGACCCAGTACTTC
TRBD1 TRBJ1-6 NA TRBV7-2 CASSSGQGWGSPLHF TGTGCCAGCAGCTCGGGACAGGGTTGGGGTTCACCCCTCCACTTT
NA TRBJ2-6 once TRBV6-1 CASTTGVSGANVLTF TGTGCCAGCACCACGGGGGTCTCTGGGGCCAACGTCCTGACTTTC
TRBD2 TRBJ2-3 NA TRBV7-8 CASSLWLAGGDTQYF TGTGCCAGCAGCTTATGGCTAGCGGGAGGAGATACGCAGTATTTT
TRBD2 TRBJ2-1 NA TRBV11-2 CASSFGGSYLNEQFF TGTGCCAGCAGCTTTGGCGGGAGTTACCTCAATGAGCAGTTCTTC
TRBD1 TRBJ2-7 NA TRBV27 CATGEGTGGTYEQYF TGTGCCACTGGGGAGGGGACAGGGGGGACCTACGAGCAGTACTTC
TRBD2 TRBJ2-1 NA TRBV25-1 CASSQREGPYNEQFF TGTGCCAGCAGTCAACGGGAGGGCCCCTACAATGAGCAGTTCTTC
TRBD2 TRBJ2-3 NA TRBV28 CASRLRLAGGGRSDTQYF TGTGCCAGCAGATTACGACTAGCGGGGGGGGGACGGTCAGATACGCAGTATTTT
TRBD1 TRBJ2-5 NA TRBV7-9 CASSPQGETQYF TGTGCCAGCAGCCCACAGGGGGAGACCCAGTACTTC
TRBD2 TRBJ2-5 NA TRBV6-6 CASSYPQAGQETQYF TGTGCCAGCAGTTACCCTCAAGCGGGGCAAGAGACCCAGTACTTC
NA TRBJ2-5 NA TRBV5-4 CASSLARETQYF TGTGCCAGCAGCTTGGCGCGAGAGACCCAGTACTTC
NA TRBJ1-1 NA TRBV10-3 CAISRDTWNTEAFF TGTGCCATCAGCAGGGACACCTGGAACACTGAAGCTTTCTTT
NA TRBJ1-4 NA TRBV2 CASSAGVVNEKLFF TGTGCCAGCAGTGCGGGGGTGGTGAATGAAAAACTGTTTTTT
TRBD2 TRBJ2-3 NA TRBV7-2 CASSPGLAGGADTQYF TGTGCCAGCAGCCCGGGACTAGCGGGGGGGGCAGATACGCAGTATTTT
NA TRBJ1-2 NA TRBV30 CAWSSDMGGGYTF TGTGCCTGGAGTTCCGACATGGGGGGTGGCTACACCTTC
NA TRBJ1-1 NA TRBV9 CASSVNMNTEAFF TGTGCCAGCAGCGTAAATATGAACACTGAAGCTTTCTTT
NA TRBJ2-3 NA TRBV7-9 CASSPSRGGSTDTQYF TGTGCCAGCAGTCCATCTCGTGGGGGCAGCACAGATACGCAGTATTTT
TRBD1 TRBJ2-7 once TRBV2 CASSEWTGDNEQYF TGTGCCAGCAGTGAATGGACAGGGGATAACGAGCAGTACTTC
NA TRBJ2-2 NA TRBV7-8 CASSRSLTGELFF TGTGCCAGCAGCCGCTCACTGACCGGGGAGCTGTTTTTT
NA TRBJ1-1 NA TRBV5-1 CASSFGGGGNTEAFF TGCGCCAGCAGCTTCGGGGGTGGGGGAAACACTGAAGCTTTCTTT
NA TRBJ2-3 NA TRBV11-2 CASSLGSGADTQYF TGTGCCAGCAGCTTAGGGTCAGGGGCCGATACGCAGTATTTT
TRBD1 TRBJ1-2 once TRBV28 CASSPGGNYGYTF TGTGCCAGCAGCCCAGGGGGCAACTATGGCTACACCTTC
NA TRBJ1-1 NA TRBV5-4 CASSSGSLGAFF TGTGCCAGCAGCTCCGGGTCCTTGGGAGCTTTCTTT
NA TRBJ2-7 NA TRBV7-8 CASSLEEGMIYEQYF TGTGCCAGCAGCTTAGAGGAGGGAATGATCTACGAGCAGTACTTC
NA TRBJ2-3 once TRBV5-1 CASSGGTSTDTQYF TGCGCCAGCAGCGGCGGAACTAGCACAGATACGCAGTATTTT
NA TRBJ2-1 NA TRBV7-9 CASSLPASSGNEQFF TGTGCCAGCAGCTTGCCGGCTAGTTCCGGCAATGAGCAGTTCTTC